Listed here are 27 T cell receptor beta chains from one sample, sequenced in a study of CD8+CD57+ T cells in acquired aplastic anemia. The template for TCR beta VDJ and CDR3 sequence profiling was genomic DNA. TCRdb itself ran the reads through MiXCR, one entry per CDR3 protein. The sample shows about 130,000 distinct CDR3 sequences, roughly 40% of them seen only once. Sequenced material: sorted CD4+, CD8+, or CD8+CD57+ T cells (not recorded which) from PBMCs. The receptors originated from a human donor in good health, serving as a control.

V and J are TRBV2 and TRBJ1-2, with D possibly matching TRBD1 (5 bases). Germline loops: CDR1 SNHLY, CDR2 FYNNEI. The ends were cut back, 11 bases at V and 12 bases at J, with 22 bases in the middle. This CDR3 has 12 residues. DNA for the CDR3: TGTGCCGGGACCGATAGGACGATAGGCCACACCTTC. Its translation is CAGTDRTIGHTF.

J is TRBJ2-6 and V is TRBV7-8, with unresolved D. With 4 bases removed from V and 0 bases from J, the gap between germline ends came to 7 bases. The CDR3 contains 15 residues. The germline V gene encodes CDR1 SGHVS and CDR2 FQNEAQ. CDR3 sequence reads: CASSSLTSGANVLTF. Here the CDR3 DNA reads TGTGCCAGCAGCTCGCTGACCTCTGGGGCCAACGTCCTGACTTTC.

Note on this clonotype: A junction end diverges from the germline sequence, so it may reflect a read error. The chain carries TRBV29-1 and TRBJ1-1; 9 nucleotides match TRBD1. This CDR3 region has 13 residues. Looked up from germline, CDR1 is SQVTM and CDR2 is ANQGSEA. The CDR3 reads CSVSGTGYTEAFF. The CDR3 DNA sequence: TGCAGCGTGTCCGGGACAGGGTACACTGAGGCTTTCTTT.

This chain links TRBV4-2 with TRBJ2-7; TRBD2 matches 14 bases. Looked up from germline, CDR1 is LGHNA and CDR2 is YNFKEQ. The CDR3 sequence is 15 residues long. Trimming cost V 5 bases and J 4 bases; bases outside gene matches: 4. CDR3 sequence reads: CASSSRLAGGYEQYF. The CDR3 DNA is TGTGCCAGCAGCTCCCGACTAGCGGGAGGGTACGAGCAGTACTTC.

V and J are TRBV13 and TRBJ1-2; 7 nucleotides align to TRBD1. Trimming removed 1 base from V and 0 bases from J; junction bases left unmatched: 5. Germline V lookup: CDR1 PRHDT, CDR2 FYEKMQ (reference sequence). This CDR3 is built from 16 residues. The CDR3 spells CASSLVPTGSNYGYTF. In nucleotides, the CDR3 is TGTGCCAGCAGCTTAGTCCCGACAGGGTCTAACTATGGCTACACCTTC.

This clonotype was seen repeatedly, ten times or more. The chain joins TRBV11-3 to TRBJ1-1; D is unclear. In germline, CDR1 is SGHNT, CDR2 YENEEA. The V end was cut by 3 bases, the J end by 1 base, with 6 bases between. The CDR3 contains 13 residues. CDR3 bases: TGTGCCAGCAGCTTGGAGACGAACACTGAAGCTTTCTTT. It codes for CASSLETNTEAFF.

The chain couples TRBV18 to TRBJ1-1, with TRBD1 matching 7 bases. The CDR3 covers 12 residues. Germline V gene lookup returns CDR1 KGHSH and CDR2 LQKENI. The V gene end was trimmed by 3 bases and the J gene end by 7 bases; junction bases not matched to a gene: 2. CDR3 in amino acids: CASSPGQIEAFF. The CDR3 nucleotides are TGTGCCAGCTCACCGGGACAGATTGAAGCTTTCTTT.

This clonotype was counted many times. The V gene is TRBV14, the J gene TRBJ2-1, with TRBD2 identical over 11 bases. CDR3 length equals 15 residues. CDR1 SGHDN and CDR2 FVKESK come from the germline V gene. With 4 bases clipped from V and 4 bases from J, the junction kept 3 bases outside the gene matches. CDR3 region: CASSPGTSGYNEQFF. CDR3 bases: TGTGCCAGCAGCCCAGGGACTAGCGGATACAATGAGCAGTTCTTC. Full variable domain (outside the CDR3, taken from reference TRBV14 and TRBJ2-1): EAGVTQFPSHSVIEKGQTVTLRCDPISGHDNLYWYRRVMGKEIKFLLHFVKESKQDESGMPNNRFLAERTGGTYSTLKVQPAELEDSGVYFCASSPGTSGYNEQFFGPGTRLTVL.

This clonotype came up many times. The rearrangement links TRBV7-9 to TRBJ2-1, with 11 bases fitting TRBD1. Per germline, CDR1 SEHNR and CDR2 FQNEAQ (reference sequence). The CDR3 spans 15 residues. Trimming took 5 bases from V and 8 from J; bases not matched to a gene: 8. CDR3 bases: TGTGCCAGCAGCGCCAGGACAGGGGGCTGGGATGAGCAGTTCTTC. Amino acid sequence: CASSARTGGWDEQFF.

The chain is built from TRBV7-9 and TRBJ2-7, with TRBD2 identical over 15 bases. Germline V gene lookup returns CDR1 SEHNR and CDR2 FQNEAQ (reference sequence). The CDR3 extends over 15 amino acids. Trimming cost V 1 base and J 5 bases; bases outside gene matches: 0. CDR3 in amino acids: CASSLGTSGRDEQYF. In DNA, the CDR3 is TGTGCCAGCAGCTTAGGGACTAGCGGGAGGGACGAGCAGTACTTC. Variable domain in full (rest from reference TRBV7-9 and TRBJ2-7): DTGVSQNPRHKITKRGQNVTFRCDPISEHNRLYWYRQTLGQGPEFLTYFQNEAQLEKSRLLSDRFSAERPKGSFSTLEIQRTEQGDSAMYLCASSLGTSGRDEQYFGPGTRLTVT.

At least ten counts were recorded for this clonotype. The rearrangement uses TRBV20-1 and TRBJ2-1; 10 bases align to TRBD2. Germline-derived CDR1 and CDR2 are DFQATT and SNEGSKA (reference sequence). This CDR3 comprises 13 residues. V gave up 3 bases and J gave up 7 bases; unmatched junction bases: 3. CDR3 protein: CSASISGRNEQFF. In DNA, the CDR3 is TGCAGTGCTAGTATTAGCGGGAGGAATGAGCAGTTCTTC.

This clonotype was seen at least ten times. V is TRBV20-1 and J is TRBJ2-1, with 9 bases fitting TRBD2. The length of the CDR3 is 14 residues. CDR1 and CDR2 from the germline V gene are DFQATT and SNEGSKA (reference sequence). The V segment lost 3 bases and the J segment 8 bases; nucleotides outside the gene matches: 8. CDR3: CSASGAGGYDEQFF. CDR3 coding DNA: TGCAGTGCTAGTGGGGCGGGAGGGTACGATGAGCAGTTCTTC.

To note about this clonotype: A much larger clone differs from this one at a single base, so this may be a read error. The rearrangement links TRBV12-5 to TRBJ2-6; a weak D match, TRBD1 (6 bases). Germline V gives CDR1 LGHNT, CDR2 FRNRAP. CDR3 length equals 17 residues. CDR3 residues: CASGPGRTGSGTNVLTF. CDR3 coding DNA: TGTGCTAGTGGTCCCGGAAGAACAGGGTCTGGGACCAACGTCCTGACTTTC.

The CDR3 DNA follows: TGTGCCAGCAGCTTAGACGGGACAGGTGACTATGGCTACACCTTC. Translating it yields CASSLDGTGDYGYTF. The genes are TRBV7-8 and TRBJ1-2; 8 nucleotides align to TRBD1. This CDR3 is built from 15 residues. Germline V lookup: CDR1 SGHVS, CDR2 FQNEAQ. Losses at the gene ends were 1 base for V and 3 bases for J; bases not matched to a gene: 4. The full variable domain, in which reference TRBV7-8 and TRBJ1-2 provide the parts outside the CDR3, is GAGVSQSPRYKVAKRGQDVALRCDPISGHVSLFWYQQALGQGPEFLTYFQNEAQLDKSGLPSDRFFAERPEGSVSTLKIQRTQQEDSAVYLCASSLDGTGDYGYTFGSGTRLTVV.

The CDR3 DNA sequence: TGTGCCAGCAGCAATAGGATCGGGGGGAAAGAGACCCAGCATTTT. The encoded protein is CASSNRIGGKETQHF. This chain connects TRBV11-2 to TRBJ1-5; TRBD1 is a possible D gene (5 bases). The germline gives CDR1 SGHAT, CDR2 FQNNGV. Between the trimmed V and J ends, which lost 5 bases and 11 bases, there was a span of 22 bases. The CDR3 covers 15 residues. The full variable domain, with the rest looked up from reference TRBV11-2 and TRBJ1-5, is EAGVAQSPRYKIIEKRQSVAFWCNPISGHATLYWYQQILGQGPKLLIQFQNNGVVDDSQLPKDRFSAERLKGVDSTLKIQPAKLEDSAVYLCASSNRIGGKETQHFGDGTRLSIL.

This clonotype was observed at least ten times. V and J are TRBV20-1 and TRBJ1-1; 7 bases fit TRBD1. CDR1 is DFQATT, CDR2 SNEGSKA, per germline (reference sequence). The CDR3 has 14 amino acids. V lost 0 bases and J lost 0; bases outside the gene matches: 1. The DNA of the CDR3 is TGCAGTGCTAGAGATGGGACAGTGAACACTGAAGCTTTCTTT. It yields the protein CSARDGTVNTEAFF.

This clonotype was counted at least ten times. The V gene is TRBV5-1, the J gene TRBJ2-3, with 11 bases fitting TRBD2. Unmatched junction bases numbered 3, after V lost 7 bases and J lost 2 bases. The CDR3 is 14 amino acids. Germline V gives CDR1 SGHRS, CDR2 YFSETQ. The CDR3 sequence is CASRSGGDTDTQYF. The CDR3 nucleotides are TGCGCCAGCCGTAGCGGGGGGGACACAGATACGCAGTATTTT.

The rearrangement links TRBV29-1 to TRBJ2-3; the D is unclear. CDR1 and CDR2 (germline): SQVTM, ANQGSEA. V lost 8 bases to trimming and J lost 2 bases, with 14 bases between them. The CDR3 spans 13 residues. Written as DNA, the CDR3 is TGCAGCCTAGGTTCCTACCCCACAGATACGCAGTATTTT. Protein sequence: CSLGSYPTDTQYF.

The genes are TRBV11-2 and TRBJ2-1, with 8 bases that match TRBD2. V was pared by 2 bases and J by 2 bases, with 5 bases of the junction left unmatched. Germline values: CDR1 SGHAT, CDR2 FQNNGV. The CDR3 spans 16 residues. The CDR3 reads CASSLLPGGAYNEQFF. The DNA of the CDR3 is TGTGCCAGCAGCTTATTGCCCGGGGGGGCCTACAATGAGCAGTTCTTC.

The chain uses TRBV24-1 and TRBJ1-1; 8 positions match TRBD1. Germline-derived CDR1 and CDR2 are KGHDR and SFDVKD. The CDR3 contains 16 residues. The V gene end was trimmed by 3 bases and the J gene end by 0 bases; junction bases not matched to a gene: 5. The DNA of the CDR3 is TGTGCCACCAGTGATATTCGGACAGGGCTGAACACTGAAGCTTTCTTT. It specifies CATSDIRTGLNTEAFF.

CDR3 DNA: TGTGCCAGTAGTGGACTAGCGGGAGTAGTAGATACGCAGTATTTT. Translating it yields CASSGLAGVVDTQYF. The chain links TRBV19 to TRBJ2-3, with TRBD2 matching over 13 bases. Germline loops: CDR1 LNHDA, CDR2 SQIVND (reference sequence). CDR3 length: 15 residues. Trimming at V came to 5 bases and at J to 5 bases, leaving 4 bases not matched to a gene.

The chain couples TRBV18 to TRBJ2-1; 9 nucleotides line up with TRBD2. Germline CDR1 KGHSH, CDR2 LQKENI. The CDR3 spans 15 residues. J was trimmed by 4 bases and V by 3 bases; bases with no gene match: 4. CDR3 protein: CASSPPAGGYNEQFF. CDR3 in DNA: TGTGCCAGCTCACCCCCAGCGGGGGGATACAATGAGCAGTTCTTC.

The sample holds many counts of this clonotype. This sequence joins TRBV5-5 and TRBJ1-1; tentative D call: TRBD1 (5 bases). The V gene's germline CDR1 is SGHKS and CDR2 YYEKEE (reference sequence). CDR3 length equals 15 residues. The V gene lost 3 bases and the J gene lost 1 base, with 13 bases spanning the gap. CDR3 protein: CASSWYGQQNTEAFF. Here the CDR3 DNA reads TGTGCCAGCAGCTGGTATGGACAACAGAACACTGAAGCTTTCTTT.

This chain connects TRBV12-3 or TRBV12-4 to TRBJ1-1, with a possible D match to TRBD1 (5 bases). V lost 1 base to trimming and J lost 5 bases, with 20 bases between them. The CDR3 has 17 residues. In DNA form, the CDR3 reads TGTGCCAGCAGTTTAGGCCCACTTGCGGGGGGTGGGACTGAAGCTTTCTTT. Residues: CASSLGPLAGGGTEAFF.

This clonotype showed up just a few times. CDR3 nucleotides: TGCAGCGTTGAGGGACTAGCGTTAAATGAGCAGTTCTTC. It yields the protein CSVEGLALNEQFF. The V gene is TRBV29-1, the J gene TRBJ2-1, with 10 positions matching TRBD2. The CDR3 covers 13 residues. V gave up 3 bases and J gave up 7 bases; unmatched junction bases: 3. Looked up from germline, CDR1 is SQVTM and CDR2 is ANQGSEA.

In this sample, this clonotype turned up many times. This chain connects TRBV4-1 to TRBJ1-5; D remains ambiguous. The CDR3 spans 14 residues. CDR1 is MGHRA and CDR2 is YSYEKL in the germline V gene. V was shortened by 4 bases and J by 5 bases, with 12 bases between the two germline ends. DNA for the CDR3: TGCGCCAGCAGCCGATACGTAACCCATCAGCCCCAGCATTTT. This translates into CASSRYVTHQPQHF.

The CDR3 region has the DNA TGTGCCAGCAGCCTCCGGGAGCACCAAGAGACCCAGTACTTC. It codes for CASSLREHQETQYF. The chain couples TRBV7-9 to TRBJ2-5; D perhaps matches TRBD2 (6 bases). From germline, CDR1 is SEHNR and CDR2 FQNEAQ (reference sequence). V lost 5 bases, J lost 0 bases, and 10 bases lay in between. The CDR3 has 14 residues.